This T cell receptor beta chain came from a study of T cell clones after liver transplantation. Trimming cost V 3 bases and J 1 base, with 9 bases left between them. The CDR3 loop spans 14 amino acids. CDR1 and CDR2 from the germline V gene are LNHDA and SQIVND (reference sequence). Assay: immunoSEQ multiplex PCR; the TCRdb copy retains only in-frame clones and omits some. The table includes about 6,200 clones, 70% to 80% detected once. The clonotype was recovered from a human patient who received a liver transplant. These T cells may partly come from the graft donor. The genes are TRBV19 and TRBJ1-1; possibly TRBD1 for D (5 bases). This specimen was CD8+ T cells from blood, taken 45 to 47 months after liver transplant. In nucleotides, the CDR3 is TGTGCCAGTAGTATTGACAGATCGAACACTGAAGCTTTCTTT. Its translation is CASSIDRSNTEAFF. The full variable domain, completed using reference TRBV19 and TRBJ1-1, is DGGITQSPKYLFRKEGQNVTLSCEQNLNHDAMYWYRQDPGQGLRLIYYSQIVNDFQKGDIAEGYSVSREKKESFPLTVTSAQKNPTAFYLCASSIDRSNTEAFFGQGTRLTVV.